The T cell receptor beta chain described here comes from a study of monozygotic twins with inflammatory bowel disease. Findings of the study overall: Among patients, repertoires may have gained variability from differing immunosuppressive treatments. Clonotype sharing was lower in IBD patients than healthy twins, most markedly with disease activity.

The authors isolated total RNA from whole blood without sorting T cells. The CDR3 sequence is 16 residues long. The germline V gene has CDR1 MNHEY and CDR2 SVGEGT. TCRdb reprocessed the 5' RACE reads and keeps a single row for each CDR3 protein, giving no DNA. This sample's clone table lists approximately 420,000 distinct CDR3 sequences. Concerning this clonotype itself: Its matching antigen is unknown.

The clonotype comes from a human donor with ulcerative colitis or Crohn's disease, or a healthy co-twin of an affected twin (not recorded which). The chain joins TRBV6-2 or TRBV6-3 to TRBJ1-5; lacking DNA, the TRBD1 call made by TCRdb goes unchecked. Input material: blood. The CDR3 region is CASSYSRQGRNQPQHF.